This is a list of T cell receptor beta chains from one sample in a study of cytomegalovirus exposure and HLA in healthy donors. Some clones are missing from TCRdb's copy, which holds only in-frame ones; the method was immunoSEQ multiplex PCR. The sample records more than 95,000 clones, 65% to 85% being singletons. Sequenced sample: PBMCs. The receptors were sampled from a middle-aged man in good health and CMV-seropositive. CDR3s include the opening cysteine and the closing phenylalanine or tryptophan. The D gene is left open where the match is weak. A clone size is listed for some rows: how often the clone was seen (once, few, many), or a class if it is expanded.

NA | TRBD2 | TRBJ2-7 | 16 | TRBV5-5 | TGTGCCAGCAGCCAAAATAGCGGGAGGGCGTCTTACGAGCAGTACTTC | CASSQNSGRASYEQYF
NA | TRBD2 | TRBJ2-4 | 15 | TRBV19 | TGTGCCAGTAGTTACCAGACTAGCGCCCCCAACATTCAGTACTTC | CASSYQTSAPNIQYF
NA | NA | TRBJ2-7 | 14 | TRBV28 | TGTGCCAGCAGTCACGGGGTCATACCCTACGAGCAGTACTTC | CASSHGVIPYEQYF
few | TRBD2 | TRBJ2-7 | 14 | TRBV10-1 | TGCGCCAGCAGTGAGTCAGCGGGAGTCGACGAGCAGTACTTC | CASSESAGVDEQYF
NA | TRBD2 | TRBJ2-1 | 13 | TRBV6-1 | TGTGCCAGCAGTGGGAGCGGGAGTCCTGAGCAGTTCTTC | CASSGSGSPEQFF
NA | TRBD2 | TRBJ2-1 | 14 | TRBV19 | TGTGCCAGCAATGGACTAGCGGGTTACAATGAGCAGTTCTTC | CASNGLAGYNEQFF
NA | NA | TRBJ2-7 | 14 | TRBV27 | TGTGCCAGCAGTTTGGGGGCCAACTCCTACGAGCAGTACTTC | CASSLGANSYEQYF
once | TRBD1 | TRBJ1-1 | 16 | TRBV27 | TGTGCCAGCAGTATAGGCCGGGACAGGGAGAACACTGAAGCTTTCTTT | CASSIGRDRENTEAFF
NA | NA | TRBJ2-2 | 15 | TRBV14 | TGTGCCAGCAGCCGCGGGACTCACGGCCACGGGGAGCTGTTTTTT | CASSRGTHGHGELFF
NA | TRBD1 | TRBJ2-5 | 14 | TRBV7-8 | TGTGCCAGCAGCTTGGACAGGGTGCTAGAGACCCAGTACTTC | CASSLDRVLETQYF
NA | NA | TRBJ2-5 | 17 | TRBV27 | TGTGCCAGCAGTTTATCACCAGGGACTTCTCTCCAAGAGACCCAGTACTTC | CASSLSPGTSLQETQYF
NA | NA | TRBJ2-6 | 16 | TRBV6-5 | TGTGCCAGCAGTTACTCGGGGGGAGCTGGGGCCAACGTCCTGACTTTC | CASSYSGGAGANVLTF
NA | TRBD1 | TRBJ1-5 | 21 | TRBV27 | TGTGCCAGCAGTTTGAGGGCGGACCGGGACAGGGGACCTTATAGCAATCAGCCCCAGCATTTT | CASSLRADRDRGPYSNQPQHF
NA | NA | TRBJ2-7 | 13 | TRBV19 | TGTGCCAGTAGTTTCGCGCGGGACTACGAGCAGTACTTC | CASSFARDYEQYF
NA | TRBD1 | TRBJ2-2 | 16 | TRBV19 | TGTGCCAGTACCAGACAGGGGGTAGCGAACACCGGGGAGCTGTTTTTT | CASTRQGVANTGELFF
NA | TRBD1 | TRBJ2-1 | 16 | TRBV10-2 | TGCGCCAGCAGTGACTCACAGGGGGTAAACTACAATGAGCAGTTCTTC | CASSDSQGVNYNEQFF
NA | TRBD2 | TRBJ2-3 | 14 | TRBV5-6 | TGTGCCAGCAGCTGGCGGGGGGTCACAGATACGCAGTATTTT | CASSWRGVTDTQYF